The rows below give T cell receptor beta chains drawn from one sample of a study of T cell changes during pregnancy in multiple sclerosis. Data came from immunoSEQ multiplex PCR; TCRdb stores just in-frame clones and leaves some out. The sample includes around 63,000 clones, around nine tenths of them seen just once. The sequenced sample was peripheral blood, obtained in the third trimester of pregnancy. These receptor sequences come from a female donor in good health, enrolled as a control in a pregnancy study. The CDR3 runs from the conserved cysteine through the conserved F or W. The order of the fields is D gene, clone size, V gene, J gene, CDR3 DNA, CDR3 protein. D genes are given only for firm matches. Only some rows state a clone size, as once, few, many or a class for expanded clones.

TRBD2	-	TRBV19	TRBJ2-3	TGTGCCAGTACCCTAGCGGGGGGCACAGATACGCAGTATTTT	CASTLAGGTDTQYF
TRBD2	-	TRBV14	TRBJ2-1	TGTGCCAGCAGCTCACTAGCGGGGGGTTATCTTTACAATGAGCAGTTCTTC	CASSSLAGGYLYNEQFF
TRBD2	-	TRBV7-2	TRBJ2-1	TGTGCCAGCAGCTTAGTCCTAGCGGGACCCTACAATGAGCAGTTCTTC	CASSLVLAGPYNEQFF
-	-	TRBV9	TRBJ2-1	TGTGCCAGCAGCGTAGTCGGCGGGATCACCTACAATGAGCAGTTCTTC	CASSVVGGITYNEQFF
-	-	TRBV5-5	TRBJ2-3	TGTGCCAGCAGCTTGGTAGTTATTAGGGAGACAGATACGCAGTATTTT	CASSLVVIRETDTQYF
-	few	TRBV27	TRBJ2-1	TGTGCCAGCAGTTTAACGGGGAATGAGCAGTTCTTC	CASSLTGNEQFF
-	-	TRBV12-5	TRBJ1-2	TGTGCTAGTGGCTTCCAACGGGCAGGGATGGTGGACTATGGCTACACCTTC	CASGFQRAGMVDYGYTF
-	-	TRBV6-1	TRBJ2-3	TGTGCCAGCACCCGGGTTCGGAGCACAGATACGCAGTATTTT	CASTRVRSTDTQYF
-	-	TRBV5-1	TRBJ2-7	TGCGCCAGCAGCTACACCTTTAAAGAGCAGTACTTC	CASSYTFKEQYF
-	once	TRBV15	TRBJ1-5	TGTGCCACCAGCAGAGATCAGCAGGGCGGTCAGCCCCAGCATTTT	CATSRDQQGGQPQHF
TRBD2	-	TRBV10-3	TRBJ2-7	TGTGCCATCAGTGGCCTAGCGGGTACCTACGAGCAGTACTTC	CAISGLAGTYEQYF
-	-	TRBV21-1	TRBJ2-7	TGTGCCAGACCCTCCGGGACTAGGACCTCCGAGCAGTACTTC	CARPSGTRTSEQYF
TRBD1	-	TRBV5-4	TRBJ2-3	TGTGCCAGCAGCTCCGAGTGGGGGACAGGGTCAGATACGCAGTATTTT	CASSSEWGTGSDTQYF
-	-	TRBV15	TRBJ2-1	TGTGCCACCAGCAGAGCGGGGGTGTGGGACCCCTACAATGAGCAGTTCTTC	CATSRAGVWDPYNEQFF
-	-	TRBV27	TRBJ2-7	TGTGCCAGCAGTTTAGACGGGTTCTCCTACGAGCAGTACTTC	CASSLDGFSYEQYF
-	-	TRBV19	TRBJ2-1	TGTGCCAGTAGTCGATGGGGGCGGCTGAACAATGAGCAGTTCTTC	CASSRWGRLNNEQFF
TRBD1	-	TRBV19	TRBJ1-5	TGTGCCAGTAGGTCGGGGACAGGGGATTCTCAGCCCCAGCATTTT	CASRSGTGDSQPQHF
TRBD2	-	TRBV9	TRBJ2-1	TGTGCCAGCAGCGGAGCGGGATACTCCTACAATGAGCAGTTCTTC	CASSGAGYSYNEQFF
TRBD2	-	TRBV11-1	TRBJ2-1	TGTGCCAGCAGCACCGGACTAGCGGTCTACAATGAGCAGTTCTTC	CASSTGLAVYNEQFF
TRBD1	-	TRBV18	TRBJ1-4	TGTGCCAGCTCACCGTTCCCCGGGGACAGGGGAGGTGAAAAACTGTTTTTT	CASSPFPGDRGGEKLFF
-	-	TRBV5-1	TRBJ2-7	TGCGCCAGCAGCTTGGCCCCGGGGAGCTCCTACGAGCAGTACTTC	CASSLAPGSSYEQYF
TRBD2	-	TRBV18	TRBJ2-2	TGTGCCAGCTCACCTTACTCCGGACTAGCGGGAGGTACCGGGGAGCTGTTTTTT	CASSPYSGLAGGTGELFF
TRBD1	-	TRBV9	TRBJ1-3	TGTGCCAGCAGCTCTCGGGACAGGGGGCTTGGAAACACCATATATTTT	CASSSRDRGLGNTIYF
-	-	TRBV11-2	TRBJ1-1	TGTGCCAGCAGCTTAGATAAAAGGTCTAGCTTAGGAGTGAACACTGAAGCTTTCTTT	CASSLDKRSSLGVNTEAFF
-	-	TRBV27	TRBJ2-7	TGTGCCAGCAGTTTAGCGGGAACGCAAAACGAGCAGTACTTC	CASSLAGTQNEQYF
-	-	TRBV4-2	TRBJ1-1	TGTGCCAGCAGCCAAGCAGGGGTTGGTGAAGCTTTCTTT	CASSQAGVGEAFF
-	-	TRBV7-2	TRBJ2-7	TGTGCCAGCAGCCAGGGACAAAGGAACGAGCAGTACTTC	CASSQGQRNEQYF
TRBD1	once	TRBV10-3	TRBJ2-2	TGTGCCACCGCAGGGGGACAGGGTCCCGCGAACACCGGGGAGCTGTTTTTT	CATAGGQGPANTGELFF
-	-	TRBV5-1	TRBJ2-7	TGCGCCAGCAGCTCCAACGGCGGCGAGCAGTACTTC	CASSSNGGEQYF
TRBD1	-	TRBV27	TRBJ1-6	TGTGCCAGCAGTCTCAGGGGGACGGATAATTCACCCCTCCACTTT	CASSLRGTDNSPLHF
TRBD1	once	TRBV19	TRBJ1-2	TGTGCCAGTAGTAACGACAGGGTCGGCTACACCTTC	CASSNDRVGYTF
-	-	TRBV2	TRBJ1-2	TGTGCCAGCAGTTCGGAGTGGTATGGCTACACCTTC	CASSSEWYGYTF
TRBD2	-	TRBV6-4	TRBJ2-5	TGTGCCAGTGCTCAGGGACAGGGGACTAGCGGGAGTGAGACCCAGTACTTC	CASAQGQGTSGSETQYF
-	-	TRBV5-4	TRBJ1-4	TGTGCCAGCAGCTTGGAAGGGGATGAAAAACTGTTTTTT	CASSLEGDEKLFF
-	once	TRBV2	TRBJ1-5	TGTGCCAGCAGCTACGACGTAACAGCTCAGCCCCAGCATTTT	CASSYDVTAQPQHF
-	once	TRBV6-4	TRBJ1-5	TGTGCCAGCAGTGACGATGTCCGGGGGCCCCAGCATTTT	CASSDDVRGPQHF
TRBD2	once	TRBV19	TRBJ2-1	TGTGCCAGTACCAAATTCCCCGGGACTACGTACAATGAGCAGTTCTTC	CASTKFPGTTYNEQFF
-	-	TRBV10-3	TRBJ2-7	TGTGCCATCAGTGAGTCAGGGGCCTACGAGCAGTACTTC	CAISESGAYEQYF
-	few	TRBV27	TRBJ1-6	TGTGCCAGCGCCCGAGGGGACAACTTTAATTCACCCCTCCACTTT	CASARGDNFNSPLHF
TRBD2	medium-sized	TRBV10-1	TRBJ2-7	TGCGCCAGCAGGGGACTAGCGGGCGAGCAGTACTTC	CASRGLAGEQYF
TRBD2	-	TRBV14	TRBJ2-1	TGTGCCAGCAGCCAAGATCTTAGCGGGCCCCCCCCCGATAAGCAGTTCTTC	CASSQDLSGPPPDKQFF
-	-	TRBV18	TRBJ1-2	TGTGCCAGCTCACCCCCGAGACAGTTCTATGGCTACACCTTC	CASSPPRQFYGYTF
TRBD1	-	TRBV15	TRBJ2-1	TGTGCCACCAGCAGAGGACCGGGACAGGGGTACAATGAGCAGTTCTTC	CATSRGPGQGYNEQFF
-	-	TRBV19	TRBJ1-4	TGTGCCAGTAGTCTAACTCCGGGACTGGGGGAAAAACTGTTTTTT	CASSLTPGLGEKLFF
-	few	TRBV4-2	TRBJ2-1	TGTGCCAGCAGCCATATTGTCAACAATGGTTACAATGAGCAGTTCTTC	CASSHIVNNGYNEQFF
TRBD2	-	TRBV2	TRBJ2-7	TGTGCCATCCTAGCGGGAGGGAGGTACGAGCAGTACTTC	CAILAGGRYEQYF
TRBD1	-	TRBV6-5	TRBJ1-2	TGTGCCAGCAGGGAACAGGGGGACGTATATGGCTACACCTTC	CASREQGDVYGYTF
TRBD2	-	TRBV19	TRBJ2-1	TGTGCCAGTAAGGGGAAAGGGACTAGCGGGAGGGTCGCCTACAATGAGCAGTTCTTC	CASKGKGTSGRVAYNEQFF
TRBD1	-	TRBV5-5	TRBJ2-7	TGTGCCAGCAGCCGGACCGGGACAGAAAGCTACGAGCAGTACTTC	CASSRTGTESYEQYF
TRBD2	-	TRBV6-6	TRBJ2-2	TGTGCCAGCAGAGTAGCGGGAGGCCGGGGCGGGGAGCTGTTTTTT	CASRVAGGRGGELFF
-	-	TRBV7-2	TRBJ2-1	TGTGCCAGCAGCGCCAGACTTACTAACTACAATGAGCAGTTCTTC	CASSARLTNYNEQFF
TRBD1	-	TRBV10-3	TRBJ2-6	TGTGCCATCAGTACGGGGACAGGGGGGGCCAACGTCCTGACTTTC	CAISTGTGGANVLTF
TRBD2	once	TRBV4-2	TRBJ2-3	TGTGCCAGCAGCCAAGGGAGTGGGACTAGCGGGGGGGCAGATACGCAGTATTTT	CASSQGSGTSGGADTQYF
-	-	TRBV9	TRBJ1-5	TGTGCCAGCAGCTTGGGGGAGGGATCCAATCAGCCCCAGCATTTT	CASSLGEGSNQPQHF